This TCR beta chain appears in the sequencing data of a study of Ad26.COV2.S vaccination and SARS-CoV-2 variants (dated by TCRdb to the early 2020s). As for the study more broadly: Donors in the vaccine arm were drawn from COV1001, a phase I-IIa trial of Ad26.COV2.S in healthy adults that was multicentre, randomized, double-blind and placebo-controlled. Dosing of Ad26.COV2.S was intramuscular, at either 5x10^10 or 1x10^11 viral particles, delivered as one shot or as two shots spaced 56 days apart. TCRbeta repertoire sequencing was used to assess the specificity and breadth of SARS-CoV-2-reactive T cell receptors after Ad26.COV2.S vaccination. A total of 32 samples were included in the TCR-sequenced set, comprising roughly 19 Ad26.COV2.S vaccine recipients, 5 placebo recipients and 8 SARS-CoV-2 convalescent individuals. Trial participants were randomized into five groups of five: low-dose or high-dose Ad26.COV2.S given once or twice, or placebo on both occasions. Investigators remained blinded to trial group allocation during experiments and outcome assessment. Paper-wide results and their limitations: The study was not powered to compare responses between vaccine doses or regimens. After vaccination, spike-specific CD8+ and CD4+ T cell responses were reported to show substantial breadth. The authors noted that the TCR breadth and depth analyses may have underestimated total T cell responses. Comparable non-spike TCR breadth was observed between vaccine and placebo recipients, consistent with only spike being contained in the vaccine. Spike-specific TCR breadth was higher in Ad26.COV2.S recipients than in placebo recipients (P = 0.0014).

The immunoSEQ Assay was used to sequence TCRbeta CDR3 regions. After extraction, genomic DNA underwent amplification by bias-controlled multiplex PCR, followed by high-throughput sequencing. The source study handled its data this way. To quantify the absolute abundance of every unique TCRbeta CDR3 region, sequences were collapsed and filtered. T cell fraction was estimated by normalizing TCRbeta template counts to usable DNA, which was measured by amplifying reference genes present in all nucleated cells. Repertoire TCRs were annotated as SARS-CoV-2-specific by exact matching of V gene, CDR3 amino acid sequence and J gene to a known reactive TCR set. The reference SARS-CoV-2 TCR set came from MIRA and was filtered for enrichment in COVID-19-positive ImmuneCODE repertoires, removing public or cross-reactive TCRs. Using the MIRA antigens, annotated TCRs were further analysed by specific ORF or by position within an ORF. Depth was the summed frequency of annotated unique rearrangements, while breadth was defined as annotated unique rearrangements over total unique productive rearrangements. Group comparisons of TCR breadth used two-sided Wilcoxon rank-sum tests. TCRdb holds this immuneACCESS table with in-frame rearrangements only. Some clones are missing; in checked studies, unresolved V genes explain under half, and the rest has no known cause. V and J calls and clone size are those listed in that table; D and trimming were worked out from the DNA. This sample lists roughly 320,000 clones; 86% were detected once. Roughly 1.9% of the sample is held by the ten biggest clonotypes.

As for this clone: What this receptor recognizes is not known. No base quality values were provided; no much bigger clone lies one nucleotide off.

Via the germline V gene (reference sequence), CDR1 is SGHNT and CDR2 YYREEE. Trimmed from V: 7 bases; trimmed from J: 3 bases; junction bases lacking a gene match: 3. Reading from cysteine to phenylalanine, the CDR3 counts 13 amino acids. Solely the CDR3 DNA is kept, with 39 bases framed from the first base. The sample's treatment or condition, from its label and the paper: roughly 20 received Ad26.COV2.S at low or high dose, single or two shots; 5 received placebo; per-sample allocation not given. Repertoires of vaccine and placebo recipients were sequenced from samples taken on day 63 after the first injection. Between 29 July and 7 August 2020, Cohort 1b enrolled some 25 adults aged 18-55 years at one site in Boston, USA. As a vaccine, Ad26.COV2.S was a replication-incompetent adenovirus type 26 vector that expressed a prefusion-stabilized SARS-CoV-2 spike protein derived from the original Wuhan strain.

The source is a person aged 18-65 years who received the Ad26.COV2.S COVID-19 vaccine or a placebo. The input for sequencing was peripheral blood, taken in a trial of Ad26.COV2.S vaccine versus placebo. The chain joins TRBV5-4 to TRBJ1-4; TRBD1 matches 7 bases in the middle. The DNA is TGTGCCAGCGGGGACAGAGCTAATGAAAAACTGTTTTTT. The encoded protein is CASGDRANEKLFF.